The 13 T cell receptor beta chains listed next were all sequenced from one sample in a study of T cell responses to AZD1222 COVID-19 vaccine. TCRdb keeps only in-frame clones here, not all; method: immunoSEQ multiplex PCR. In the table there are 100,000 or so clones, about 85% of which are singletons. The sample in question was peripheral blood, obtained on day 0 of AZD1222 vaccination. These receptors all stem from an adult in good health.

The chain couples TRBV6-2 or TRBV6-3 to TRBJ2-4; 10 nucleotides align to TRBD2. The J segment lost 0 bases and the V segment lost 2 bases, leaving 4 bases of the junction unmatched. CDR1 is MNHEY and CDR2 is SVGEGT in the germline V gene. The CDR3 consists of 17 residues. The CDR3 reads CASSYPGTSVAKNIQYF. The CDR3 nucleotides are TGTGCCAGCAGTTACCCCGGGACTAGCGTAGCCAAAAACATTCAGTACTTC.

The chain carries TRBV7-6 and TRBJ1-1; no firm D call. Germline values: CDR1 SGHVS, CDR2 FNYEAQ. The V end was cut by 2 bases, the J end by 1 base, with 5 bases between. This CDR3 has 13 amino acids. CDR3 region: CASSLTSNTEAFF. The CDR3 DNA is TGTGCCAGCAGCTTAACATCGAACACTGAAGCTTTCTTT.

This clone was found once. The genes are TRBV30 and TRBJ1-2; TRBD1 aligns across 8 bases. The V gene end was trimmed by 3 bases and the J gene end by 6 bases; junction bases not matched to a gene: 9. The CDR3 runs 14 residues. CDR1 GTSNPN and CDR2 SVGIG come from the germline V gene (reference sequence). The CDR3 loop reads CAWRGQEAGNGYTF. DNA of the CDR3: TGTGCCTGGAGGGGACAGGAGGCGGGGAATGGCTACACCTTC.

CDR3 coding DNA: TGTGCCTGGACGGGCGGACAGGCTTCGAACACCGGGGAGCTGTTTTTT. Amino acids: CAWTGGQASNTGELFF. V is TRBV30 and J is TRBJ2-2; 7 nucleotides line up with TRBD1. J gave up 0 bases and V 4 bases, and 8 bases lay outside the gene matches. The CDR3 runs 16 residues. Germline V gene sequence: CDR1 GTSNPN, CDR2 SVGIG (reference sequence). Supplemented by reference TRBV30 and TRBJ2-2, the full variable domain reads SQTIHQWPATLVQPVGSPLSLECTVEGTSNPNLYWYRQAAGRGLQLLFYSVGIGQISSEVPQNLSASRPQDRQFILSSKKLLLSDSGFYLCAWTGGQASNTGELFFGEGSRLTVL.

The CDR3 loop is CASSLRTSEYNEQFF. The CDR3 coding sequence is TGCGCCAGCAGCCTAAGGACTAGCGAATACAATGAGCAGTTCTTC. This chain links TRBV4-1 with TRBJ2-1; TRBD2 agrees at 9 bases. V shed 4 bases and J 4 bases; nucleotides not matched to a gene: 5. CDR1 and CDR2 (germline): MGHRA, YSYEKL. There are 15 residues in the CDR3.

The rearrangement links TRBV10-3 to TRBJ2-2, with 8 positions matching TRBD1. V shed 6 bases and J 5 bases; nucleotides not matched to a gene: 5. Per germline, CDR1 ENHRY and CDR2 SYGVKD. The CDR3 sequence is 14 residues long. The CDR3 region is CAIRETGETGELFF. The DNA of the CDR3 is TGTGCCATCAGGGAGACAGGGGAAACCGGGGAGCTGTTTTTT.

The chain uses TRBV5-5 and TRBJ1-2; the D is unclear. The V gene lost 1 base and the J gene lost 7 bases, with 14 bases spanning the gap. The CDR3 is 14 residues long. The V gene's germline CDR1 is SGHKS and CDR2 YYEKEE (reference sequence). The CDR3 here is CASSLPGTGGGYTF. In DNA form, the CDR3 reads TGTGCCAGCAGCTTGCCAGGCACTGGAGGTGGCTACACCTTC. Full variable domain (rest looked up from reference TRBV5-5 and TRBJ1-2): DAGVTQSPTHLIKTRGQQVTLRCSPISGHKSVSWYQQVLGQGPQFIFQYYEKEERGRGNFPDRFSARQFPNYSSELNVNALLLGDSALYLCASSLPGTGGGYTFGSGTRLTVV.

This clone has ten or more counts. V usage is TRBV11-2 and J usage is TRBJ2-7; unclear D gene. The CDR3 has 15 residues. Trimming stripped 0 bases from V and 5 bases from J, with 14 bases between. In germline, CDR1 is SGHAT, CDR2 FQNNGV. CDR3 in DNA: TGTGCCAGCAGCTTAGATCGCGGCAGCAACCACGAGCAGTACTTC. This translates into CASSLDRGSNHEQYF.

The chain carries TRBV7-8 and TRBJ2-1, with TRBD2 matching 14 bases. Germline V gene data show CDR1 as SGHVS and CDR2 as FQNEAQ. Losses at the gene ends were 7 bases for V and 7 bases for J; bases not matched to a gene: 9. The CDR3 sequence is 16 residues long. The chain's CDR3 is CASTQPGTSGRNEQFF. CDR3 bases: TGTGCCAGCACCCAGCCCGGGACTAGCGGGAGAAATGAGCAGTTCTTC. The entire variable domain, with the rest obtained from reference TRBV7-8 and TRBJ2-1, is as follows: GAGVSQSPRYKVAKRGQDVALRCDPISGHVSLFWYQQALGQGPEFLTYFQNEAQLDKSGLPSDRFFAERPEGSVSTLKIQRTQQEDSAVYLCASTQPGTSGRNEQFFGPGTRLTVL.

This chain links TRBV5-4 with TRBJ2-5, with 12 nucleotides matching TRBD1. CDR1 and CDR2 from the germline V gene are SGHNT and YYREEE (reference sequence). With 0 bases clipped from V and 5 bases from J, the junction kept 2 bases outside the gene matches. This CDR3 comprises 15 residues. The CDR3 sequence: CASSLAGTGGETQYF. CDR3 DNA sequence: TGTGCCAGCAGCTTGGCGGGGACAGGGGGCGAGACCCAGTACTTC.

This clone came up once. The chain couples TRBV9 to TRBJ1-2; the D gene is possibly TRBD1 (5 bases). The ends were cut back, 0 bases at V and 8 bases at J, with 14 bases in the middle. The CDR3 is 14 residues long. Germline V lookup: CDR1 SGDLS, CDR2 YYNGEE. CDR3 sequence: CASSVAEGARGYTF. In DNA form, the CDR3 reads TGTGCCAGCAGCGTAGCCGAAGGGGCGCGGGGCTACACCTTC.

This chain connects TRBV7-9 to TRBJ2-1; 9 nucleotides match TRBD2. V lost 5 bases and J lost 2; bases outside the gene matches: 7. Per the germline V gene, CDR1 is SEHNR and CDR2 is FQNEAQ (reference sequence). This CDR3 comprises 16 residues. CDR3 residues: CASSPGSGGPYNEQFF. CDR3 DNA sequence: TGTGCCAGCAGCCCAGGTAGCGGGGGCCCCTACAATGAGCAGTTCTTC.

The chain employs TRBV7-2 and TRBJ2-3; 7 nucleotides line up with TRBD2. CDR1 is SGHTA and CDR2 is FQGNSA in the germline V gene. The CDR3 loop spans 14 amino acids. V was pared by 0 bases and J by 4 bases, with 1 base of the junction left unmatched. Written as DNA, the CDR3 is TGTGCCAGCAGCTTAGCGCGGGAGTCAGATACGCAGTATTTT. As protein: CASSLARESDTQYF.